These T cell receptor beta chains were read from a single sample in a study of cytomegalovirus exposure and HLA in healthy donors. Using immunoSEQ multiplex PCR, the repertoire was profiled, and TCRdb retains in-frame clones only, with some absent. The table has roughly 140,000 clones, about 64% seen once. The material sequenced was PBMCs. These receptor sequences come from a woman between 25 and 40 years old in good health and CMV-seropositive. CDR3s include the opening cysteine and the closing phenylalanine or tryptophan. The order of the fields is V gene, clone size, J gene, D gene, CDR3 protein, CDR3 DNA. The D gene is left open where the match is weak. The listing skips clone size in some rows; elsewhere it reads once, few, many or a size class.

TRBV30	-	TRBJ1-5	-	CAWSPGVSNQPQHF	TGTGCCTGGAGTCCAGGGGTGAGTAATCAGCCCCAGCATTTT
TRBV7-8	few	TRBJ1-4	-	CASSVGQSRNEKLFF	TGTGCCAGCAGCGTCGGACAGTCGCGTAATGAAAAACTGTTTTTT
TRBV6-5	-	TRBJ2-7	TRBD2	CASSPIAGTPYEQYF	TGTGCCAGCAGTCCAATAGCGGGGACGCCGTACGAGCAGTACTTC
TRBV13	-	TRBJ2-1	TRBD2	CASSFGLAHEQFF	TGTGCCAGCAGCTTCGGACTAGCACATGAGCAGTTCTTC
TRBV16	few	TRBJ1-4	-	CASSQSTATNEKLFF	TGTGCCAGCAGCCAATCGACTGCAACTAATGAAAAACTGTTTTTT
TRBV5-1	-	TRBJ2-7	TRBD2	CASSFIAGVGEQYF	TGCGCCAGCAGTTTTATAGCGGGAGTCGGAGAGCAGTACTTC
TRBV27	-	TRBJ1-1	-	CASSLIRTATMNTEAFF	TGTGCCAGCAGTTTAATCAGGACAGCTACAATGAACACTGAAGCTTTCTTT
TRBV6-6	few	TRBJ2-5	TRBD2	CASSYPGGAVETQYF	TGTGCCAGCAGTTACCCCGGGGGGGCCGTGGAGACCCAGTACTTC
TRBV18	-	TRBJ2-7	-	CASSPRQGNWEQYF	TGTGCCAGCTCACCGCGGCAGGGGAATTGGGAGCAGTACTTC
TRBV5-1	-	TRBJ2-5	-	CASSSASPGKETQYF	TGCGCCAGCAGCTCCGCCAGCCCAGGGAAAGAGACCCAGTACTTC
TRBV7-8	-	TRBJ1-6	TRBD1	CASSLMGQGISPLHF	TGTGCCAGCAGCTTAATGGGACAGGGTATTTCACCCCTCCACTTT
TRBV13	-	TRBJ2-3	TRBD2	CASSKQRGTGGTQYF	TGTGCCAGCAGCAAACAGCGGGGTACTGGGGGTACGCAGTATTTT